This T cell receptor (beta chain) was observed in a study of T cells after yellow fever vaccination. About the research overall: It was SMART-Seq v4 Ultra Low Input that prepared the fractions with low cell numbers. Study-wide results and caveats: Post-booster repertoires contained most primary-vaccination clones again (roughly 96% CD4, about 88% CD8). Abundant clonotypes (contaminants from the bulk population) could be present in FACS-sorted repertoires. The appearance of a small share of clonotypes in both CD4 and CD8 compartments was observed.

On this clonotype itself: The antigen is unknown.

The CDR3 is 16 amino acids. V lost 4 bases, J lost 7 bases, and 22 bases lay in between. Germline values: CDR1 MNHEY, CDR2 SVGAGI. One entry per CDR3 protein results from TCRdb running MiXCR on the 5' RACE reads. The sample lists 500,000 to 650,000 distinct CDR3 sequences; 9% to 15% were seen once. Sequenced here: PBMCs, sampled on the day of the yellow fever booster vaccination. The clonotype comes from a young man who received the YFV17D yellow fever vaccine. The V and J genes are TRBV6-5 and TRBJ2-5; perhaps D is TRBD1 or TRBD2 (6 bases each). CDR3 DNA sequence: TGTGCCAGCAGTTCTCAGGAAGGAAGGGGGGTGAGGACCCAGTACTTC. This codes for CASSSQEGRGVRTQYF.